This T cell receptor (beta chain) came from a study of cytomegalovirus exposure and HLA in healthy donors (TCRdb year 2017). About the investigation overall: An earlier analysis of a few hundred of the donors reported about 300 Gb of sequence data and 117 million unique TCR beta sequences obtained from around 170 million T cells. Around 320 gigabases of sequencing data and approximately 84 million unique TCR sequences were included in an early release covering around 650 HLA-typed donors. Among the roughly 370 genotyped donors, approximately 77% belonged to the genetic ancestry cluster associated with self-reported Caucasian donors. The study was designed to test whether signatures of past pathogen exposure could be identified by cataloging public T cell receptors. The T cell repertoires of 666 subjects were profiled by immunosequencing and related to cytomegalovirus serostatus. Besides the first cohort of some 670 subjects, a separate validation cohort made up of over a hundred different subjects was used. The study combined high-throughput TCR immunosequencing, statistical association of individual TCRs with disease status, and machine learning to predict cytomegalovirus infection status. To study patterns of TCR occurrence, a later analysis re-analyzed previously published TCR beta repertoires from 666 donors and added high-resolution HLA genotyping. Rather than drawing on any new phenotypic data, the later analysis identified candidate immune exposures from TCR beta sequences and the way those sequences occurred across donors. In an earlier analysis of roughly 600 of the donors, high-throughput TCR beta sequencing was used to judge whether each TCR beta V gene segment behaved as functional or pseudogenic. Donor age, sex, ethnicity and CMV serostatus were compiled alongside the repertoire data. A later genetic analysis took genome-wide SNP genotypes for 398 of the 666 donors and used that subset as a discovery cohort. All discovery cohort repertoires had been generated on a single sequencing platform. Class I and class II HLA loci were covered by the typing at four-digit resolution. Typing coverage varied by locus: roughly 629-630 donors for A, B, C, DRB1 and DQB1; roughly 500 for DQA1; more than 600 for DPA1; roughly 450 for DPB1. Because of strong linkage in the cohort, 4 to 6 DR-DQ haplotypes were treated as single units for association and clustering. Among 350 to 400 genotyped donors of the cohort, an average of 235,054 unique TCR beta nucleotide sequences were sequenced per donor, roughly 20% of them non-productive. The research as a whole found: Because HLA typing was missing for some donors at each locus, association tests included only the typed subset. A later analysis associated 15,000 to 20,000 TCR beta sequences with specific HLA alleles at a false discovery rate of 0.05. Only TCR beta chains were sequenced in this cohort, and the absence of alpha or paired-chain data limited detectable features. When HLA alleles, especially DR and DQ, strongly co-occurred, TCR associations were difficult to assign to individual alleles. In a later analysis, HLA-associated TCR beta chains showed more clonal expansion and lower generation probabilities than non-associated chains that were equally common. A total of about 150 TCR beta chains were listed by the study as associated with cytomegalovirus. A further reported finding was that TCR beta sequences accurately predicted the HLA-A and HLA-B alleles for most subjects in the first cohort. Sequencing depth was assumed to be roughly uniform across donors in the presence/absence analyses, though that assumption may not hold. An association between a missense DCLRE1C variant and V-gene and J-gene trimming of TCR beta chains was found in a later genetic analysis and replicated in an independent cohort. The earlier analysis of 587 of the donors excluded 15 to 20 rarely observed V segments, including chromosome 9 orphons, because counts were too low. Broadly in line with IMGT annotations, most TCR beta V segments showed up in productive rearrangements about 90% or about 30% of the time in an earlier analysis of approximately 600 of the donors. The sequencing pipeline was judged likely to have produced a cluster of highly shared sequence variants as a technical artifact. The authors suggested that the approach could potentially be extended to other disease states and immunological phenotypes. Most TCR sequences were seen in very few donors, while some public TCRs were found in many individuals. A few of the identified cytomegalovirus-associated TCR beta chains were confirmed in vitro to be specific for cytomegalovirus antigens. For the cohort, immune exposure information was limited to CMV serostatus. Some IMGT-functional V segments, including TRBV6-2 and TRBV6-3, could not be distinguished by the 87-base-pair reads and were therefore excluded. The classifier was reported to diagnose cytomegalovirus status with high specificity and sensitivity in both the original and validation cohorts. A later analysis reported that several top co-occurrence clusters appeared linked to parvovirus B19, influenza, CMV and Epstein-Barr virus. Linkage disequilibrium might explain the correlated functional status among segregating V segments, but an unknown experimental factor could not be ruled out. A later genetic analysis reported fewer N-insertions in productive TCRs among donors in an Asian-associated ancestry cluster than the roughly 620-donor mean. In a later analysis, TCR association rates were found to vary across HLA loci, with the most associated TCRs seen for DRB1 alleles and the fewest for HLA-C alleles. According to a later analysis, most CMV-associated TCR beta chains appeared to be HLA-restricted, and the HLA associations seemed to be driven largely by CMV exposure.

At the junction V is shortened by 0 bases and J by 2 bases, with 10 bases in between. Taken from the germline V gene (reference sequence), the CDR1 and CDR2 loops are MNHNY and SVGAGI. From cysteine to phenylalanine, the CDR3 is 15 amino acids long. Only CDR3 DNA remains: 45 bases, in frame from the first base. The library was made by the immunoSEQ multiplex PCR assay. For the multiplex PCR, a mixture combining 60 forward primers for TCR Vbeta segments and 13 reverse primers for TCR Jbeta segments was used. The CDR3 region of rearranged TCR beta genes was amplified from genomic DNA by a multiplex PCR assay. On the Illumina HiSeq System, the amplified TCR beta libraries were sequenced as 87-base-pair reads. Concerning the study's data processing: A later analysis counted 75 million to 100 million unique TCR beta chains across the 550 to 750 repertoires, and 9 million to 14 million of these chains were shared by at least two donors. A nearest-neighbor algorithm error-corrected the raw reads and collapsed the reads into unique sequences, merging closely related sequences to remove PCR and sequencing errors. CDR3 sequences were aligned to IMGT reference sequences to assign V, D and J gene segments. Each retained sequence needed at least a six-nucleotide match to both a V gene segment and a J gene segment. A rearrangement was called productive if the CDR3 had no stop codons and remained in frame with V and J, and every other rearrangement was called non-productive. Following IMGT convention, CDR3 was defined as the stretch from the second conserved V-encoded cysteine up to the conserved J-encoded phenylalanine. The earlier analysis of 500 to 750 of the donors excluded any sequence lacking an unambiguous match to a single V gene segment. An earlier analysis of a few hundred of the donors called V segments functional above 56.7% productive rearrangements and segregating when the between-donor standard deviation exceeded 5%. A statistical classification framework was developed to diagnose cytomegalovirus status using the catalog of TCR beta chain sequences. A later analysis assigned V and J genes by comparing TCR nucleotide sequences with IMGT/GENE-DB human TR gene sequences. A later analysis assigned CDR3 sequences and most-parsimonious VDJ recombination scenarios with the TCRdist pipeline. In a later analysis, each TCR beta chain was defined by its CDR3 amino acid sequence together with its V-gene family, and reads lacking a unique V-gene family were excluded. As a way to deal with suspected cross-contamination and a sequencing artifact, a later analysis dropped hundreds of nucleotide sequences that were highly shared and had low generation probability. In a later analysis, a clonal expansion index was calculated for each public chain from normalized within-repertoire ranks of inferred template counts. Generation probabilities in a later analysis came from a VDJ recombination model fitted to out-of-frame rearrangements, and those results were checked against IGoR. In a later analysis, hypergeometric tests were used to score TCR-TCR, TCR-HLA and TCR-CMV co-occurrence, with a repertoire-size bias correction applied to TCR pairs. To estimate false discovery rates, a later analysis permuted the HLA or CMV assignments 20 times. A later analysis grouped co-occurring TCRs with DBSCAN, adding TCRdist sequence similarity when clustering within HLA-allele-positive subsets. Repertoires with fewer than 30,000 or more than 120,000 public chains were left out of co-occurrence clustering, as were about five repertoires with anomalous nucleotide sharing. TCRdb took this table from immuneACCESS and kept in-frame rearrangements with V and J called. Such tables lack part of the clones; where checked against another copy, unresolved V genes explain under half of the gap, and the rest is unexplained. For V, J and clone size, that table is used; D and trimming come from the DNA. The sample data list 120,000 to 150,000 clones, and almost 80% of these were observed just once. The top ten clones comprise roughly 0.68% of the sample.

The cohort consisted of more than 650 healthy bone marrow donors. All cohort members were sampled while nominally healthy, although unrecorded immune exposures were likely present. The donor tested CMV seronegative, placing the donor among the 350 or so seronegative members of the cohort. A peripheral blood sample was provided by each donor, and peripheral blood mononuclear cells were used for TCR beta sequencing. Genomic DNA was extracted from the blood cell samples with the Qiagen DNeasy Blood Extraction Kit. This clone has just a few counts. Its recognized antigen is unknown. No much larger clonotype is one base removed from it; base qualities were not supplied.

The rearrangement joined TRBV6-6 to TRBJ1-2; TRBD1 might be the D gene, on 5 matching bases. The sequenced sample was PBMCs. The clonotype was recovered from a male donor in good health and CMV-seronegative. The nucleotide sequence is given as TGTGCCAGCAGTTACTCGAAGGGGCCCAACTATGGCTACACCTTC. Its amino acids are CASSYSKGPNYGYTF.